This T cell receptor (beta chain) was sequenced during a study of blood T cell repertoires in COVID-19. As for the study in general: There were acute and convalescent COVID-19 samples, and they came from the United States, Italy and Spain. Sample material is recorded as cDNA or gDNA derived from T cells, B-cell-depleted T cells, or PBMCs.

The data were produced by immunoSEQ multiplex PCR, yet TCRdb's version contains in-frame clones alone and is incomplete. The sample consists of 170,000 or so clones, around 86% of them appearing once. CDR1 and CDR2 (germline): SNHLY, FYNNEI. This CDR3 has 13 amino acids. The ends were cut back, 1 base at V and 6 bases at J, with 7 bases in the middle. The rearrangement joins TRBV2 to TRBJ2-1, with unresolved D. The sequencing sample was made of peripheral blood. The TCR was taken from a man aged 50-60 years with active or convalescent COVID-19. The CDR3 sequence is CASSEGLRNEQFF. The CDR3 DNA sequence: TGTGCCAGCAGTGAAGGGCTCCGCAATGAGCAGTTCTTC.